The rows below give T cell receptor beta chains drawn from one sample of a study of control samples from healthy donors and cancer patients. TCRdb keeps only in-frame clones here, not all; method: immunoSEQ multiplex PCR. The sample carries approximately 84,000 clones, about nine tenths recorded once. The sequencing sample was made of blood. All receptors come from a man aged 30 to 45 in good health. Both conserved end residues are trimmed from each CDR3. Each record gives: V gene, CDR3 protein.

TRBV7-2,ASSLGGLQQETQY
TRBV5-1,ASSFQGNEQF
TRBV7-9,ASSLTTVGTEAF
TRBV3-1/TRBV3-2,ASSLRDRNSPLH
TRBV28,ASSPTPGQGRPGQY
TRBV19,ASTQTSGVGNEQF
TRBV24-1,ATSTSGLNEQF
TRBV19,ASKQGYSNQPQH
TRBV24-1,ATSDLRDNYNEQF
TRBV9,ASSVVGGRGINEQF
TRBV2,ASSGSSGTRSSYEQY
TRBV28,ASTQGGKDELF
TRBV18,ASSVGTSSYNEQF
TRBV28,ASSSGQGDYGYT
TRBV2,ASQGQSTDTQY
TRBV30,AWSEDMAETQY
TRBV7-2,ASSLTTGDGEKLF
TRBV7-9,ASSHLADIGSSTDTQY
TRBV25-1,ASSEYPDRGHGEAF
TRBV24-1,ATSDSRAGGVDTQY
TRBV29-1,SVGTGNSGNTIY
TRBV7-9,ASSLAEWTEAF
TRBV11-2,ASTPPGGHEQY
TRBV4-3,ASSQDPETHAGYEQF
TRBV12-3/TRBV12-4,ASSFRDNQPQH
TRBV19,ASSIWSADNQPQH
TRBV7-2,ASSYDRGLEKLF
TRBV27,ASRGLTTLRPW
TRBV6-5,ASSYSKTSGSYEQY